This entry is about one T cell receptor beta chain. Its antigen is currently unknown. A far larger clone is one base from this, pointing to a likely read error. This CDR3 is also generated by other DNA sequences in the sample. TCRdb keeps only in-frame clones here, not all; method: immunoSEQ multiplex PCR. Of about half a million clones in the sample, approximately 71% were seen once. These data originate in a study of shared clonotypes between healthy human individuals. Background on the study: Donor composition was a couple of women and three men, aged 18 to 49. Study outcomes and limitations: In having few donors, the study represented limited genetic and exposure-history diversity.

Germline V gene sequence: CDR1 GTSNPN, CDR2 SVGIG (reference sequence). The CDR3 sequence is 11 residues long. The chain couples TRBV30 to TRBJ1-1; D uncertain. This TCR derives from a woman in her forties in good health. Some clones in this sample may be carry-over from other donors' samples. Sequences were obtained from PBMCs. CDR3 bases: TGTGCCTGGATTAATGTAAGGGAAGCTTTCTTC. The encoded protein is CAWINVREAFF.